This TCR beta chain was recovered during a study of blood T cell repertoires in COVID-19. Study in general: Both acute and convalescent COVID-19 samples were obtained from the United States, Italy and Spain.

The CDR3 is 13 residues long. CDR1 SNHLY and CDR2 FYNNEI come from the germline V gene. Trimming stripped 9 bases from V and 1 base from J, with 12 bases between. Authors' data handling: Estimation of nucleated cell counts relied on the amplification of reference gene primers. Repertoires were generated with immunoSEQ multiplex PCR, while TCRdb's copy carries only in-frame clones and drops some. V, J and clone size derive from that table, while D and trimming were established from the DNA sequence. The table records some 460,000 clones, approximately 86% of them present only once. This clone has more than one count but fewer than ten.

The sequence came from a woman under 30 who had recovered from COVID-19. This chain connects TRBV2 to TRBJ1-1; D gene uncertain. The specimen sequenced was PBMCs or T cells enriched from blood (not recorded which). CDR3 nucleotides: TGTGCCAGGAGGGTCCGTTGGAACACTGAAGCTTTCTTT. Protein: CARRVRWNTEAFF.